Sequencing of this T cell receptor beta chain was carried out in a study of shared clonotypes between healthy human individuals. Points from the study as a whole: Clonotype sharing across several donors was observed for around 4.5% of naive CD4 clonotypes.

Note on this clone: The antigen remains undetermined.

Data came from immunoSEQ multiplex PCR; TCRdb stores just in-frame clones and leaves some out. The sample has some 2,500,000 clones, approximately 90% seen once. The CDR3 totals 14 residues. Germline V gives CDR1 MDHEN, CDR2 SYDVKM. The V gene lost 6 bases and the J gene lost 5 bases, with 16 bases spanning the gap. The V and J genes are TRBV28 and TRBJ1-2, with a possible D match to TRBD1 (6 bases). The sample taken for sequencing was naive CD4+ T cells from PBMCs. As to subset: CD45RA+ positively selected. The source of this sequence is a man aged 18 to 30 in good health. Some clones in this sample may be carry-over from other donors' samples. The CDR3: CASSVAGGGYGYTF. Here the CDR3 DNA reads TGTGCCAGCAGCGTGGCGGGGGGCGGATATGGCTACACCTTC.